One sample yielded the 4 T cell receptor beta chains listed below, sequenced in a study of T cells of healthy individuals. MiXCR, applied by TCRdb to the 5' RACE reads, yields one record per CDR3 protein. The sample records more than 60,000 distinct CDR3 sequences, roughly 17% being singletons. These TCRs come from a human donor in good health.

The chain combines TRBV7-8 with TRBJ1-3, with TRBD1 identical over 8 bases. The germline V gene has CDR1 SGHVS and CDR2 FQNEAQ. This CDR3 is built from 15 residues. V shed 5 bases, J shed 4 bases, and the junction held 7 bases outside the gene matches. CDR3 nucleotide sequence: TGTGCCAGCAGCAGGACAGGGATGGGAGGAAACACCATATATTTT. This gives the protein CASSRTGMGGNTIYF. The variable domain in full, with the rest retrieved from reference TRBV7-8 and TRBJ1-3, is GAGVSQSPRYKVAKRGQDVALRCDPISGHVSLFWYQQALGQGPEFLTYFQNEAQLDKSGLPSDRFFAERPEGSVSTLKIQRTQQEDSAVYLCASSRTGMGGNTIYFGEGSWLTVV.

This clonotype showed up just a few times. The chain is built from TRBV7-3 and TRBJ2-2; 9 bases fit TRBD1. The V gene's germline CDR1 is SGHTA and CDR2 FQGTGA. Germline trimming cut 2 bases from V and 7 bases from J; bases unmatched to any gene: 5. There are 15 residues in the CDR3. CDR3 sequence reads: CASSLWDRVGGELFF. The CDR3 DNA sequence: TGTGCCAGCAGCTTATGGGACAGGGTCGGCGGGGAGCTGTTTTTT.

This clonotype was counted ten times or more. This chain joins TRBV5-1 and TRBJ2-5; D unclear. In germline, CDR1 is SGHRS, CDR2 YFSETQ. V was clipped by 1 base and J by 2 bases, with 12 bases between them. This CDR3 is 15 amino acids long. CDR3 DNA: TGCGCCAGCAGCTTGATCCCCCTTCCTCAAGAGACCCAGTACTTC. Protein: CASSLIPLPQETQYF. The full variable domain, completed using reference TRBV5-1 and TRBJ2-5, is KAGVTQTPRYLIKTRGQQVTLSCSPISGHRSVSWYQQTPGQGLQFLFEYFSETQRNKGNFPGRFSGRQFSNSRSEMNVSTLELGDSALYLCASSLIPLPQETQYFGPGTRLLVL.

This clonotype was observed many times. This chain connects TRBV12-3 or TRBV12-4 to TRBJ1-6; possible D gene TRBD1, 5 bases. V dropped 3 bases and J dropped 7 bases, with 13 bases sitting between them. The CDR3 is 15 amino acids. CDR3 in amino acids: CASSFGLRGNSPLHF. The CDR3 DNA sequence: TGTGCCAGCAGTTTCGGACTCCGGGGGAATTCACCCCTCCACTTT.